This T cell receptor beta chain comes out of a study of vaccination and CD4 T cells after COVID-19. Turning to the study itself: Each of the control cultures got a CEFX pool, an HIV-1 Nef pool, or no peptide.

Treatment given: approximately 11-day PBMC culture with coronavirus spike peptide pools or control peptides (ViraFEST assay). A half-volume replacement of the medium with fresh IL-2 medium was performed on days 3 and 7. The CDR3 length is 14 residues. The study sequenced cultured CD4+ T cell DNA using the Oncomine TCR Beta short-read assay. Each CDR3 protein is one row after TCRdb ran MiXCR on the PCR reads. The table lists around 16,000 distinct CDR3 sequences, roughly three fifths of them singletons. Worth noting for this clonotype: Its antigen remains unidentified.

The chain carries TRBV21-1 and TRBJ1-3; TRBD1 is the table's D call, not checked against the DNA. TRBV21-1 is a pseudogene locus. The sequence derives from a human donor who had recovered from COVID-19. The source material was CD4+ T cells from blood, cultured in vitro. The CDR3 protein is CASSNGTPGNTIYF. The CDR3 nucleotides read TGTGCCAGCAGCAACGGGACACCTGGAAACACCATATATTTT.